Each of the 25 T cell receptor beta chains below was sequenced from the same sample in a study of immune evolution from preneoplasia to lung adenocarcinoma. Some clones are missing from TCRdb's copy, which holds only in-frame ones; the method was immunoSEQ multiplex PCR. The profile covers more than 5,000 clones, with about 80% appearing a single time and 3% taken by the ten largest. Sequenced material: FFPE minimally invasive lung adenocarcinoma tissue. The receptor source for this set is a person aged 60-80 years with lung adenocarcinoma.

The table lists this clone with a few counts. DNA for the CDR3: TGTGCCAGCAGCAACCGGGACAGGGGTTGGGCTTTCTTT. Its translation: CASSNRDRGWAFF. This chain uses TRBV14 with TRBJ1-1; 10 nucleotides match TRBD1. Germline V CDR1 and CDR2: SGHDN, FVKESK. The CDR3 runs to 13 residues. The J segment lost 11 bases and the V segment lost 5 bases, leaving 8 bases of the junction unmatched.

The chain couples TRBV7-3 to TRBJ2-1; D is unresolved. With 5 bases removed from V and 0 bases from J, the gap between germline ends came to 11 bases. CDR1 and CDR2 (germline): SGHTA, FQGTGA. CDR3 size: 15 residues. CDR3: CASSLDFSSYNEQFF. The DNA for the CDR3 is TGTGCCAGCAGCCTCGACTTTAGCTCCTACAATGAGCAGTTCTTC.

The chain is built from TRBV5-1 and TRBJ1-1; 8 positions match TRBD1. Germline lookup yields CDR1 SGHRS and CDR2 YFSETQ. The CDR3 length is 15 residues. The trim removed 3 bases at V and 0 bases at J, leaving 4 bases unmatched. The CDR3 region has the DNA TGCGCCAGCAGCTCCACGGACAGGGTGAACACTGAAGCTTTCTTT. Protein product: CASSSTDRVNTEAFF.

As DNA, the CDR3 is TGCGCCAGCAGCTTGTTTTCCCGCTCCTACAATGAGCAGTTCTTC. Its protein product is CASSLFSRSYNEQFF. The chain employs TRBV5-1 and TRBJ2-1; D is uncertain. Germline V CDR1 and CDR2: SGHRS, YFSETQ. Deletions cut 1 base from V and 0 bases from J, with 8 bases between. The CDR3 totals 15 residues. Based on the CDR3 plus reference TRBV5-1 and TRBJ2-1, the full variable domain is KAGVTQTPRYLIKTRGQQVTLSCSPISGHRSVSWYQQTPGQGLQFLFEYFSETQRNKGNFPGRFSGRQFSNSRSEMNVSTLELGDSALYLCASSLFSRSYNEQFFGPGTRLTVL.

This clone was picked up a small number of times. The rearrangement links TRBV7-6 to TRBJ1-6, with D tentatively TRBD1 (5 bases). V dropped 4 bases and J dropped 9 bases, with 10 bases sitting between them. CDR3 size: 13 residues. The germline CDR1 and CDR2 sequences are SGHVS and FNYEAQ. The CDR3 bases are TGTGCCAGCAGCTCGGTTGGGGGTTCACCCCTCCACTTT. Translating gives CASSSVGGSPLHF.

The rearrangement links TRBV28 to TRBJ1-3; perhaps TRBD1 as D (5 bases). Germline-derived CDR1 and CDR2 are MDHEN and SYDVKM. CDR3 size: 14 residues. The CDR3 DNA is TGTGTCTCGGGGCGGACGAACTCTGGAAACACCATATATTTT. Translating gives CVSGRTNSGNTIYF.

This clone was seen only a few times. The chain couples TRBV18 to TRBJ2-2; TRBD1 is a possible D gene (5 bases). Germline V gene data show CDR1 as KGHSH and CDR2 as LQKENI. This CDR3 comprises 17 residues. V was shortened by 3 bases and J by 6 bases, with 20 bases between the two germline ends. CDR3 DNA: TGTGCCAGCTCACCTCAGCAAGGATCAGGGCCCTCCGGGGAGCTGTTTTTT. Protein product: CASSPQQGSGPSGELFF.

The rearrangement links TRBV4-1 to TRBJ2-2; 16 bases line up with TRBD2. V shed 1 base and J 5 bases; nucleotides not matched to a gene: 4. This CDR3 has 18 amino acids. Germline loops: CDR1 MGHRA, CDR2 YSYEKL. The CDR3 bases are TGCGCCAGCAGCCAAGCCGGGACTAGCGGGAGGGAAACCGGGGAGCTGTTTTTT. Translated, it gives CASSQAGTSGRETGELFF.

A few counts support this clone. V and J are TRBV9 and TRBJ1-3; 8 nucleotides line up with TRBD1. CDR1 and CDR2 from the germline V gene are SGDLS and YYNGEE. The CDR3 runs 17 residues. The trim removed 0 bases at V and 0 bases at J, leaving 5 bases unmatched. The CDR3 here is CASSVGGDRYSGNTIYF. As DNA, the CDR3 is TGTGCCAGCAGCGTAGGTGGGGACAGGTACTCTGGAAACACCATATATTTT.

V usage is TRBV30 and J usage is TRBJ2-4; 7 bases fit TRBD1. Germline loops: CDR1 GTSNPN, CDR2 SVGIG (reference sequence). Germline trimming cut 2 bases from V and 2 bases from J; bases unmatched to any gene: 9. The CDR3 loop spans 16 amino acids. The CDR3 DNA reads TGTGCCTGGAGTACAGGGGCTTCCATTTCCAAAAACATTCAGTACTTC. Translating it yields CAWSTGASISKNIQYF.

The CDR3 nucleotides read TGTGCCAGCAGCTTAGCGGCAACGGCCTATCAGCCCCAGCATTTT. Its translation is CASSLAATAYQPQHF. The chain carries TRBV7-8 and TRBJ1-5; D gene unclear. CDR1 and CDR2 from the germline V gene are SGHVS and FQNEAQ. The CDR3 totals 15 residues. Trimming left V 0 bases short and J 5 bases short, with 11 bases between.

The V gene is TRBV7-9, the J gene TRBJ2-5, with TRBD2 matching 9 bases. The J segment lost 2 bases and the V segment lost 3 bases, leaving 7 bases of the junction unmatched. The CDR3 consists of 16 residues. Germline CDR1 reads SEHNR; CDR2 reads FQNEAQ (reference sequence). Written as DNA, the CDR3 is TGTGCCAGCAGCTTCACTGGACTAGCGCAACAAGAGACCCAGTACTTC. Its protein is CASSFTGLAQQETQYF. The variable domain in full, with the rest retrieved from reference TRBV7-9 and TRBJ2-5, is DTGVSQNPRHKITKRGQNVTFRCDPISEHNRLYWYRQTLGQGPEFLTYFQNEAQLEKSRLLSDRFSAERPKGSFSTLEIQRTEQGDSAMYLCASSFTGLAQQETQYFGPGTRLLVL.

The J gene is TRBJ2-3, the V gene TRBV7-2, with no clear D. CDR3 length equals 17 residues. Germline CDR1 and CDR2: SGHTA and FQGNSA. V shed 1 base and J shed 2 bases, with 16 bases lying between them. The CDR3 is CASSLDASTRPTDTQYF. The CDR3 bases are TGTGCCAGCAGCTTAGATGCGTCCACCCGCCCCACAGATACGCAGTATTTT.

V gene TRBV5-4 combines with J gene TRBJ2-7, with TRBD2 matching 10 bases. The V gene's germline CDR1 is SGHNT and CDR2 YYREEE (reference sequence). With V trimmed by 7 bases and J by 7 bases, 17 bases remained unmatched. The CDR3 runs 16 residues. The CDR3 DNA is TGTGCCAGCGGACATGGTGAGCGGGGGGGCCCGCGGGAGCAGTACTTC. Its protein product is CASGHGERGGPREQYF.

This clone was observed a handful of times. The V call is TRBV5-6, the J call TRBJ1-1, with TRBD1 as a possible D gene (6 bases). Germline CDR1 reads SGHDT; CDR2 reads YYEEEE. Trimming left V 1 base short and J 3 bases short, with 16 bases between. The CDR3 runs to 16 residues. The CDR3 region is CASSLSYRDWDTEAFF. CDR3 coding DNA: TGTGCCAGCAGCTTGAGTTACAGGGATTGGGACACTGAAGCTTTCTTT.

The gene calls are TRBV5-5 and TRBJ1-4; D is unresolved. This CDR3 comprises 13 residues. CDR1 SGHKS and CDR2 YYEKEE come from the germline V gene (reference sequence). V dropped 0 bases and J dropped 8 bases, with 8 bases sitting between them. CDR3 bases: TGTGCCAGCAGCTTGGACGTGGGAGAAAAACTGTTTTTT. This sequence encodes CASSLDVGEKLFF.

This clone has a handful of counts. The chain carries TRBV28 and TRBJ2-1, with 9 positions matching TRBD1. V shed 5 bases and J 6 bases; nucleotides not matched to a gene: 5. CDR3 length: 14 amino acids. Looked up from germline, CDR1 is MDHEN and CDR2 is SYDVKM. CDR3 in amino acids: CASSPGQGSNEQFF. The CDR3 coding sequence is TGTGCCAGCAGTCCCGGACAGGGGAGCAATGAGCAGTTCTTC.

The table lists this clone with a few counts. V gene TRBV5-6 combines with J gene TRBJ1-4; D remains ambiguous. The CDR3 length is 14 residues. Germline V gene lookup returns CDR1 SGHDT and CDR2 YYEEEE. The V and J ends lost 4 bases and 2 bases respectively, with 9 bases between them. CDR3 nucleotide sequence: TGTGCCAGCAGCCGCCGCGGTACTAATGAAAAACTGTTTTTT. As protein: CASSRRGTNEKLFF.

This chain joins TRBV7-9 and TRBJ2-3; perhaps TRBD1 as D (6 bases). The CDR3 has 12 residues. The V and J ends lost 6 bases and 4 bases respectively, with 8 bases between them. CDR1 and CDR2 (germline): SEHNR, FQNEAQ (reference sequence). The CDR3 DNA reads as TGTGCCAGCAGTCCAGGGGCAGATACGCAGTATTTT. Translation gives CASSPGADTQYF.

V gene TRBV27 combines with J gene TRBJ2-3; TRBD2 is a possible D gene (6 bases). There are 14 residues in the CDR3. V was trimmed by 6 bases and J by 6 bases, leaving 16 bases between them. CDR1 MNHEY and CDR2 SMNVEV come from the germline V gene (reference sequence). In DNA form, the CDR3 reads TGTGCCAGCAGCACCCTCGGGAGAACGGATACGCAGTATTTT. Residues: CASSTLGRTDTQYF.

V and J are TRBV30 and TRBJ2-3; D is ambiguous. The V gene's germline CDR1 is GTSNPN and CDR2 SVGIG (reference sequence). Trimming took 1 base from V and 2 from J, leaving 13 bases between them. CDR3 size: 15 residues. CDR3 DNA sequence: TGTGCCTGGAGTGGATCAAATCGTAACACAGATACGCAGTATTTT. Encoded protein: CAWSGSNRNTDTQYF.

V gene TRBV9 combines with J gene TRBJ2-1; weak D call: TRBD2 (5 bases). The germline CDR1 and CDR2 sequences are SGDLS and YYNGEE. V dropped 2 bases and J dropped 1 base, with 22 bases sitting between them. The CDR3 sequence is 19 residues long. CDR3 DNA: TGTGCCAGCAGCGTTTCACCTCGGAGCGGCCAAAATTCCTACAATGAGCAGTTCTTC. Its translation: CASSVSPRSGQNSYNEQFF.

For this clone: Other nucleotide sequences in the sample specify the same CDR3. The chain has TRBV18 and TRBJ2-7; the match to TRBD1 covers 11 bases. CDR1 KGHSH and CDR2 LQKENI come from the germline V gene. The J segment lost 3 bases and the V segment lost 4 bases, leaving 5 bases of the junction unmatched. The CDR3 length is 15 residues. The CDR3 here is CASSRTGTGGYEQYF. The CDR3 DNA is TGTGCCAGCTCACGGACCGGGACAGGGGGCTACGAGCAGTACTTC.

The CDR3 nucleotides are TGCAGTGCTGAAAACCAAGAGACCCAGTACTTC. Protein sequence: CSAENQETQYF. The chain combines TRBV20-1 with TRBJ2-5; unclear D gene. The CDR3 totals 11 residues. Germline V gene sequence: CDR1 DFQATT, CDR2 SNEGSKA (reference sequence). Trimming shortened V by 5 bases and J by 0 bases, and 4 bases separated the two germline ends.

Notes on this clone: Its ends do not fully match the called genes, so a read error is possible. Other DNA sequences in this specimen translate into the identical CDR3. This chain connects TRBV18 to TRBJ2-7; D remains unclear. CDR1 and CDR2 from the germline V gene are KGHSH and LQKENI. This CDR3 comprises 13 residues. In nucleotides, the CDR3 is TGCGCCAGCTCACCACAGACCGGTTACGAGCAGTACTTC. This sequence encodes CASSPQTGYEQYF.